The following is a TCR beta chain sequence with its context. What it recognizes is unknown. The data belong to a study of shared clonotypes between healthy human individuals. Study conclusions and caveats: Non-shared clonotypes showed lower generation probabilities than clonotypes common to all four donors.

Germline V gene data show CDR1 as MDHEN and CDR2 as SYDVKM. The CDR3 sequence is 13 residues long. The V and J ends lost 5 bases and 2 bases respectively, with 10 bases between them. The assay was immunoSEQ multiplex PCR, and TCRdb's table has in-frame clones only and misses some. The sample comprises over a million clones, roughly 96% of which are singletons, and roughly 1.1% rests with the top ten. This clonotype originated in a man aged 25-45 years in good health. The V and J genes are TRBV28 and TRBJ2-7; D unclear. Sequenced input: naive CD4+ T cells sorted from blood. Stated subset: CD45RA+ positively selected. The CDR3 nucleotides read TGTGCCAGCAGTGGTCCCGGGCCCTACGAGCAGTACTTC. This sequence encodes CASSGPGPYEQYF.